This TCR beta chain is drawn from a study of CD8 T cells in Susac syndrome. Per the germline V gene, CDR1 is SGHRS and CDR2 is YFSETQ. This CDR3 is 14 amino acids long. The germline V and J ends were trimmed by 5 bases and 3 bases, with 15 bases remaining between them. The RNA input was roughly 0.45 to 1 ug, and it was reverse transcribed with random hexamers. TCR beta CDR3 was amplified by immunoSEQ multiplex PCR. This amplification extended across 54 Vbeta and 13 Jbeta segments. TCRdb re-called the immunoSEQ multiplex PCR reads through MiXCR, storing one row per CDR3 protein. Seen here are about 180,000 distinct CDR3 sequences, approximately 96% observed once, and the top ten hold 0.15% to 0.2%.

The sequenced sample consisted of CD8+ T cells from PBMCs. The clonotype originates from a human donor with multiple sclerosis. The V call is TRBV5-1, the J call TRBJ2-7; D ambiguous. The CDR3 spells CASSYGPIDYEQYF. CDR3 DNA sequence: TGCGCCAGCAGTTACGGACCGATAGACTACGAGCAGTACTTC.